This T cell receptor (beta chain) was captured by sequencing in a study of blood T cell repertoires in COVID-19. Background on the study: Acute and convalescent COVID-19 specimens originated in the United States, Italy and Spain. PBMCs, B-cell-depleted T cells, or T cells were the source of the cDNA or gDNA that made up the material.

Per germline, CDR1 MGHDK and CDR2 SYGVNS. The V gene end was trimmed by 5 bases and the J gene end by 1 base; junction bases not matched to a gene: 9. The CDR3 is 17 residues long. Authors' data handling: Amplification with reference gene primers provided the estimates of nucleated cell counts. This table comes from immunoSEQ multiplex PCR, and its TCRdb copy is limited to in-frame clones, with some not included. V and J calls and clone size follow that table, whereas D and trimming were derived from the DNA. Among some 210,000 clones listed, 75% to 90% were seen once. The clonotype comes from a woman between 40 and 50 years old with acute or convalescent COVID-19. The sequenced material came from peripheral blood. The J gene is TRBJ2-3, the V gene TRBV25-1; 10 positions agree with TRBD1. Here the CDR3 DNA reads TGTGCCAGCAGTCAAACCCGGGACAGGGGAGGCACAGATACGCAGTATTTT. Its protein is CASSQTRDRGGTDTQYF.